Each of the 24 T cell receptor beta chains below was sequenced from the same sample in a study of PD-L1 blockade in urothelial cancer. Produced via immunoSEQ multiplex PCR; TCRdb's table is partial and in-frame only. The sample has roughly 77,000 clones; about 83% are singletons. Time point defined: pretreatment peripheral blood. This sample comprised PBMCs, obtained around atezolizumab (anti-PD-L1) treatment. The receptors were gathered from a woman aged 70-85 years with urothelial cancer.

This clone was detected only a few times. The V call is TRBV9, the J call TRBJ1-2; D is perhaps TRBD1 (5 bases). This CDR3 has 16 residues. Germline-derived CDR1 and CDR2 are SGDLS and YYNGEE. Trimming removed 2 bases from V and 11 bases from J, with 25 bases in between. This CDR3 reads CASSVPTGTLTSGYTF. In DNA, the CDR3 is TGTGCCAGCAGCGTCCCGACCGGAACCCTCACCTCAGGGTACACCTTC.

The V gene is TRBV19, the J gene TRBJ2-1; TRBD1 matches at 10 bases. Germline assignment: CDR1 LNHDA and CDR2 SQIVND (reference sequence). The junction had 16 bases not matched to a gene; V was cut back by 7 bases and J by 4 bases. The length of the CDR3 is 18 residues. The CDR3 coding sequence is TGTGCCAGTACCAAAAGGTTGACAGGGGGCAACCTATACAATGAGCAGTTCTTC. Residues: CASTKRLTGGNLYNEQFF.

This clone appeared a single time. The J gene is TRBJ2-2, the V gene TRBV14, with D uncertain. The V gene lost 0 bases and the J gene lost 6 bases, with 8 bases spanning the gap. Germline assignment: CDR1 SGHDN and CDR2 FVKESK. The CDR3 sequence is 14 residues long. As DNA, the CDR3 is TGTGCCAGCAGCCAAGATCAAGCGTCCGGGGAGCTGTTTTTT. Amino acids: CASSQDQASGELFF.

The V gene is TRBV6-1, the J gene TRBJ2-7, with a tentative D call TRBD2 (6 bases). Trimming shortened V by 9 bases and J by 3 bases, and 18 bases separated the two germline ends. The CDR3 loop spans 14 amino acids. Germline values: CDR1 MNHNS, CDR2 SASEGT. CDR3 residues: CASKDLTSIYEQYF. CDR3 coding DNA: TGTGCCAGTAAAGACTTGACTAGTATCTACGAGCAGTACTTC.

CDR3 in amino acids: CAWSIDRSRNEKLFF. The CDR3 nucleotides are TGTGCCTGGAGTATCGACAGAAGCCGAAATGAAAAACTGTTTTTT. The chain uses TRBV30 and TRBJ1-4; tentatively, D is TRBD1 (5 bases). The CDR3 contains 15 residues. Germline-derived CDR1 and CDR2 are GTSNPN and SVGIG (reference sequence). V was shortened by 2 bases and J by 5 bases, with 15 bases between the two germline ends.

This chain uses TRBV6-6 with TRBJ1-5, with TRBD1 matching over 7 bases. The trim removed 6 bases at V and 3 bases at J, leaving 8 bases unmatched. The CDR3 is 15 amino acids. Germline V CDR1 and CDR2: MNHNY, SVGAGI (reference sequence). The CDR3 DNA reads as TGTGCCAGCAGGCCCTCGGACAGGAACAATCAGCCCCAGCATTTT. Translating gives CASRPSDRNNQPQHF.

The CDR3 coding sequence is TGTGCCAGCAGTTATTTTGGGACTAGGCCCCATGAGCAGTTCTTC. Protein product: CASSYFGTRPHEQFF. The genes are TRBV6-5 and TRBJ2-1, with 8 bases identical to TRBD2. The CDR3 has 15 amino acids. Trimming cost V 3 bases and J 8 bases; bases outside gene matches: 9. Germline V lookup: CDR1 MNHEY, CDR2 SVGAGI.

The chain joins TRBV5-1 to TRBJ1-4; D gene uncertain. CDR3 length: 15 amino acids. Germline V gene sequence: CDR1 SGHRS, CDR2 YFSETQ. Trimming left V 0 bases short and J 4 bases short, with 10 bases between. In DNA form, the CDR3 reads TGCGCCAGCAGCTTGGCGGCCGGAGTTAATGAAAAACTGTTTTTT. It is translated as CASSLAAGVNEKLFF.

The V gene is TRBV7-2, the J gene TRBJ2-3; D call uncertain. Germline V gene sequence: CDR1 SGHTA, CDR2 FQGNSA. V lost 2 bases, J lost 2 bases, and 17 bases lay in between. This CDR3 has 17 residues. The CDR3 loop reads CASSLLSELKSTDTQYF. The DNA of the CDR3 is TGTGCCAGCAGCTTATTGAGTGAACTAAAGTCCACAGATACGCAGTATTTT.

This clone was observed a few times. The chain carries TRBV6-1 and TRBJ2-7; possibly TRBD2 for D (7 bases). V shed 2 bases and J shed 6 bases, with 11 bases lying between them. The CDR3 sequence is 13 residues long. Germline loops: CDR1 MNHNS, CDR2 SASEGT. CDR3 nucleotides: TGTGCCAGCAGTGAACAGAGGGGGGGCGAGCAGTACTTC. Translation gives CASSEQRGGEQYF.

The CDR3 coding sequence is TGTGCCAGCAGCTTAGGCACAGGGCCTGGGGGCTACACCTTC. Protein product: CASSLGTGPGGYTF. The rearrangement joins TRBV7-8 to TRBJ1-2, with D possibly being TRBD1 (6 bases). Trimming stripped 1 base from V and 8 bases from J, with 14 bases between. The CDR3 has 14 residues. Germline V lookup: CDR1 SGHVS, CDR2 FQNEAQ.

The V call is TRBV9, the J call TRBJ2-1; 7 nucleotides align to TRBD1. This CDR3 has 17 residues. V shed 0 bases, J shed 6 bases, and the junction held 12 bases outside the gene matches. Per the germline V gene, CDR1 is SGDLS and CDR2 is YYNGEE. In DNA, the CDR3 is TGTGCCAGCAGCGTAGCGGGGTGGGGGACAGCCCCCAATGAGCAGTTCTTC. The encoded protein is CASSVAGWGTAPNEQFF. The full variable domain, with the rest looked up from reference TRBV9 and TRBJ2-1, is DSGVTQTPKHLITATGQRVTLRCSPRSGDLSVYWYQQSLDQGLQFLIQYYNGEERAKGNILERFSAQQFPDLHSELNLSSLELGDSALYFCASSVAGWGTAPNEQFFGPGTRLTVL.

This clone has more than one count but fewer than ten. The V call is TRBV11-3, the J call TRBJ1-1; D uncertain. V was trimmed by 4 bases and J by 1 base, leaving 7 bases between them. This CDR3 is built from 13 residues. CDR1 SGHNT and CDR2 YENEEA come from the germline V gene. This CDR3 reads CASSSGGNTEAFF. The CDR3 DNA follows: TGTGCCAGCAGCTCTGGAGGGAACACTGAAGCTTTCTTT.

The chain combines TRBV4-2 with TRBJ2-5, with 13 bases lining up with TRBD2. The CDR3 spans 19 residues. Germline lookup yields CDR1 LGHNA and CDR2 YNFKEQ. V dropped 0 bases and J dropped 1; count of bases not matched to a gene: 8. This CDR3 is CASSQEGTSGTNLQETQYF. CDR3 coding DNA: TGTGCCAGCAGCCAAGAAGGGACTAGCGGGACCAACCTCCAAGAGACCCAGTACTTC.

The genes are TRBV5-1 and TRBJ2-5; D might be TRBD1 (6 bases). The germline V gene encodes CDR1 SGHRS and CDR2 YFSETQ. The V and J ends lost 2 bases and 4 bases respectively, with 12 bases between them. CDR3 length: 14 residues. CDR3 DNA: TGCGCCAGCAGCTTACAGGGTTGGCGAGAGACCCAGTACTTC. This translates into CASSLQGWRETQYF.

This sequence joins TRBV19 and TRBJ1-5; 10 nucleotides align to TRBD1. The CDR3 totals 16 residues. J gave up 6 bases and V 4 bases, and 9 bases lay outside the gene matches. CDR1 and CDR2 from the germline V gene are LNHDA and SQIVND (reference sequence). CDR3 bases: TGTGCCAGTAGTACGCGACAGGGGGCGAACGGTCAGCCCCAGCATTTT. Its translation is CASSTRQGANGQPQHF.

This clone was picked up one time. The chain has TRBV7-9 and TRBJ1-6; TRBD1 aligns across 7 bases. The CDR3 extends over 15 amino acids. V lost 1 base and J lost 10; bases outside the gene matches: 7. Germline V gene sequence: CDR1 SEHNR, CDR2 FQNEAQ (reference sequence). The CDR3 coding sequence is TGTGCCAGCAGCTTAGGGGAACAGGGGTACTCACCCCTCCACTTT. Translated, it gives CASSLGEQGYSPLHF.

V is TRBV5-5 and J is TRBJ2-2, with 9 bases that match TRBD2. Germline V lookup: CDR1 SGHKS, CDR2 YYEKEE (reference sequence). V gave up 5 bases and J gave up 7 bases; unmatched junction bases: 6. The CDR3 is made up of 14 amino acids. The CDR3 sequence: CASRPTRGGGELFF. The CDR3 nucleotides read TGTGCCAGCAGACCTACGCGGGGGGGCGGGGAGCTGTTTTTT.

This clone was seen a single time. J is TRBJ1-5 and V is TRBV6-1; possible D gene TRBD1, 5 bases. This CDR3 contains 16 residues. V was clipped by 1 base and J by 4 bases, with 14 bases between them. Germline V lookup: CDR1 MNHNS, CDR2 SASEGT. CDR3 region: CASSEGQGTFNQPQHF. In nucleotides, the CDR3 is TGTGCCAGCAGTGAAGGTCAGGGAACCTTTAATCAGCCCCAGCATTTT.

The rearrangement links TRBV9 to TRBJ2-1; TRBD2 matches at 8 bases. The V gene end was trimmed by 0 bases and the J gene end by 7 bases; junction bases not matched to a gene: 15. This CDR3 has 18 amino acids. Germline values: CDR1 SGDLS, CDR2 YYNGEE. In DNA, the CDR3 is TGTGCCAGCAGCGTAGACGCCCGCGGGGGGTATGGGACAAATGAGCAGTTCTTC. Its translation: CASSVDARGGYGTNEQFF.

The chain recombines TRBV5-1 with TRBJ2-3, with D possibly matching TRBD2 (6 bases). The germline gives CDR1 SGHRS, CDR2 YFSETQ. The V gene lost 5 bases and the J gene lost 0 bases, with 7 bases spanning the gap. The CDR3 is 13 amino acids. CDR3 protein: CASRRDSTDTQYF. In nucleotides, the CDR3 is TGCGCCAGCAGGCGGGACAGCACAGATACGCAGTATTTT. The complete variable domain, with remaining parts taken from reference TRBV5-1 and TRBJ2-3, reads KAGVTQTPRYLIKTRGQQVTLSCSPISGHRSVSWYQQTPGQGLQFLFEYFSETQRNKGNFPGRFSGRQFSNSRSEMNVSTLELGDSALYLCASRRDSTDTQYFGPGTRLTVL.

The genes are TRBV7-6 and TRBJ2-5; 7 bases agree with TRBD1. Germline CDR1 reads SGHVS; CDR2 reads FNYEAQ. V gave up 3 bases and J gave up 2 bases; unmatched junction bases: 9. CDR3 length equals 16 residues. CDR3 sequence reads: CASSFRQGWEQETQYF. Written as DNA, the CDR3 is TGTGCCAGCAGCTTTAGACAGGGTTGGGAACAAGAGACCCAGTACTTC.

In regard to this clone: Because the CDR3's place on the DNA is in doubt, the DNA is left out and the CDR3 is given as listed by TCRdb. The J gene is TRBJ1-4, the V gene TRBV28; the table's D call, TRBD1, has no DNA check behind it. Counting both end residues, the CDR3 totals 15 amino acids. The germline CDR1 and CDR2 sequences are MDHEN and SYDVKM. The CDR3 here is CASSSSSTVGEKLFF.

The chain links TRBV11-2 to TRBJ2-7; 11 bases map to TRBD1. The CDR3 runs 14 residues. Germline-derived CDR1 and CDR2 are SGHAT and FQNNGV. The trim removed 5 bases at V and 3 bases at J, leaving 3 bases unmatched. CDR3 residues: CASSPGTGGYEQYF. Written as DNA, the CDR3 is TGTGCCAGCAGCCCTGGGACAGGGGGCTACGAGCAGTACTTC.